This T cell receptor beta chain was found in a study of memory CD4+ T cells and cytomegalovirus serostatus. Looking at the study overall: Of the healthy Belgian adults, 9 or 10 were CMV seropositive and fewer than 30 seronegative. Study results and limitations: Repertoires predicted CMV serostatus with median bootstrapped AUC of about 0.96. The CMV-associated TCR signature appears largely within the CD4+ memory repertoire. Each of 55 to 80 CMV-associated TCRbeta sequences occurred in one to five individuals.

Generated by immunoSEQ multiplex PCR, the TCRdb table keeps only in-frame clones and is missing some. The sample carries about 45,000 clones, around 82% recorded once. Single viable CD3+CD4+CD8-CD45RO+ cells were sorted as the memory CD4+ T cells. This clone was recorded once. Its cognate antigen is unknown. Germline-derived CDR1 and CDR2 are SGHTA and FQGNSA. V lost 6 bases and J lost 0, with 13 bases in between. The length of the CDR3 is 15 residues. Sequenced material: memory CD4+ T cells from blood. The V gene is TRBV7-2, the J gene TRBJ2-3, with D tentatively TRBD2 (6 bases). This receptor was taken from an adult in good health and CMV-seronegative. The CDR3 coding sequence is TGTGCCAGCAGTCCGGACTACCTGAGCACAGATACGCAGTATTTT. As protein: CASSPDYLSTDTQYF.